The T cell receptor (beta chain) described here comes from a study of cytomegalovirus exposure and HLA in healthy donors. General observations from the study: In vitro, a few CMV-associated chains proved specific for CMV antigens. Per published reports, the classifier diagnosed cytomegalovirus status with high specificity and sensitivity. The study listed 164 cytomegalovirus-associated TCR beta chains.

Comments on this clone: No antigen is known for it.

Assay used: immunoSEQ multiplex PCR; TCRdb lists only in-frame clones, some missing. Here the sample spans 250,000 to 400,000 clones, roughly nine tenths being singletons. The CDR3 runs 15 residues. Germline loops: CDR1 LGHNA, CDR2 YSLEER. V gave up 5 bases and J gave up 0 bases, with 11 bases separating them. Sequenced material: PBMCs. The chain links TRBV4-3 to TRBJ1-5, with D unresolved. This clonotype was obtained from a woman aged 25 to 45 in good health and CMV-seropositive. CDR3 nucleotides: TGCGCCAGCAGCGCTACGGCCAATAGCAATCAGCCCCAGCATTTT. Protein: CASSATANSNQPQHF.